The 23 T cell receptor beta chains in this list originate from one sample, sequenced in a study of blood T cell repertoires in COVID-19. Profiling relied on immunoSEQ multiplex PCR, and the TCRdb table lists in-frame clones only, not all of them. The table shows some 170,000 clones, with approximately 84% occurring only once. The sequenced sample consisted of PBMCs or T cells enriched from blood (not recorded which). The receptor set was obtained from a human donor with acute COVID-19. The donor label of this sample is uncertain.

The J gene is TRBJ2-1, the V gene TRBV4-3, with 11 bases fitting TRBD2. CDR1 is LGHNA, CDR2 YSLEER, per germline. V shed 4 bases and J 5 bases; nucleotides not matched to a gene: 7. The CDR3 loop spans 16 amino acids. In DNA, the CDR3 is TGCGCCAGCAGCCTCCTAGCGGGGGGTCTAAACAATGAGCAGTTCTTC. Protein: CASSLLAGGLNNEQFF.

The DNA for the CDR3 is TGTGCCAGCAGCTCGCGGACAGGGAACACCGGGGAGCTGTTTTTT. This translates into CASSSRTGNTGELFF. The chain links TRBV11-3 to TRBJ2-2, with 7 positions matching TRBD1. The J segment lost 1 base and the V segment lost 4 bases, leaving 3 bases of the junction unmatched. This CDR3 contains 15 residues. Germline CDR1 is SGHNT and CDR2 is YENEEA.

V gene TRBV10-3 combines with J gene TRBJ2-5; the D gene is possibly TRBD2 (6 bases). Deletions cut 0 bases from V and 4 bases from J, with 9 bases between. Per the germline V gene, CDR1 is ENHRY and CDR2 is SYGVKD. The CDR3 has 14 amino acids. CDR3 residues: CAISESGGTETQYF. CDR3 nucleotides: TGTGCCATCAGTGAGTCTGGGGGGACAGAGACCCAGTACTTC.

Only one count was recorded for this clone. The chain joins TRBV7-2 to TRBJ2-1; 7 positions match TRBD1. Germline assignment: CDR1 SGHTA and CDR2 FQGNSA. The length of the CDR3 is 16 residues. V was pared by 1 base and J by 3 bases, with 6 bases of the junction left unmatched. CDR3 in amino acids: CASSLGYWDSYNEQFF. Written as DNA, the CDR3 is TGTGCCAGCAGCTTAGGGTACTGGGACAGCTACAATGAGCAGTTCTTC.

V gene TRBV19 combines with J gene TRBJ2-2; D possibly corresponds to TRBD2 (5 bases). The V gene lost 3 bases and the J gene lost 0 bases, with 5 bases spanning the gap. The CDR3 contains 14 residues. Germline V gene lookup returns CDR1 LNHDA and CDR2 SQIVND (reference sequence). CDR3 nucleotides: TGTGCCAGTAGTATCGGGGCGAACACCGGGGAGCTGTTTTTT. Its translation is CASSIGANTGELFF.

This CDR3 reads CASSPGSSYEQYF. DNA of the CDR3: TGTGCCAGCAGCCCCGGGAGCTCCTACGAGCAGTACTTC. The V and J genes are TRBV3-1 (or the pseudogene TRBV3-2) and TRBJ2-7, with D possibly TRBD2 on 6 matching bases. In germline, CDR1 is LGHDT, CDR2 YNNKEL (reference sequence). This CDR3 region has 13 residues. Trimming cost V 4 bases and J 0 bases, with 7 bases left between them.

The chain joins TRBV19 to TRBJ2-5; no reliable D call. The CDR3 has 13 residues. Germline V lookup: CDR1 LNHDA, CDR2 SQIVND (reference sequence). Trimming removed 5 bases from V and 5 bases from J, with 12 bases in between. The CDR3 region is CASSATSRETQYF. For the CDR3, the DNA is TGTGCCAGTAGTGCCACCTCCAGGGAGACCCAGTACTTC.

The chain recombines TRBV19 with TRBJ2-6; D is unresolved. The V and J ends lost 10 bases and 0 bases respectively, with 4 bases between them. The germline V gene has CDR1 LNHDA and CDR2 SQIVND (reference sequence). The CDR3 loop spans 12 amino acids. The chain's CDR3 is CATHSGANVLTF. The CDR3 DNA reads as TGTGCCACCCACTCTGGGGCCAACGTCCTGACTTTC.

The chain joins TRBV4-2 to TRBJ2-3, with 9 bases aligning to TRBD2. The trim removed 4 bases at V and 4 bases at J, leaving 15 bases unmatched. The V gene's germline CDR1 is LGHNA and CDR2 YNFKEQ. CDR3 length: 18 residues. The DNA of the CDR3 is TGTGCCAGCAGCCTCCTTGGGCCACTTAGCGGGGGATCAGATACGCAGTATTTT. This sequence encodes CASSLLGPLSGGSDTQYF.

The rearrangement links TRBV10-3 to TRBJ1-4; D possibly corresponds to TRBD1 (5 bases). The CDR3 spans 14 residues. Trimming pared 0 bases from V and 8 bases from J, leaving 10 bases between. Germline loops: CDR1 ENHRY, CDR2 SYGVKD. CDR3 bases: TGTGCCATCAGTGAGTCAGGGGTCGGAGAAAAACTGTTTTTT. Translating it yields CAISESGVGEKLFF.

The chain links TRBV2 to TRBJ2-7; 12 bases fit TRBD1. The CDR3 contains 19 residues. V was pared by 5 bases and J by 0 bases, with 14 bases of the junction left unmatched. CDR1 and CDR2 from the germline V gene are SNHLY and FYNNEI. CDR3 sequence (DNA): TGTGCCAGCAGTATTTTTAGGGACAGGGGGCTGGGGACCTCCTACGAGCAGTACTTC. Its translation is CASSIFRDRGLGTSYEQYF.

The chain employs TRBV14 and TRBJ2-5; D perhaps matches TRBD1 (6 bases). V was trimmed by 4 bases and J by 5 bases, leaving 8 bases between them. The CDR3 runs to 12 residues. Germline V gene data show CDR1 as SGHDN and CDR2 as FVKESK. For the CDR3, the DNA is TGTGCCAGCAGCCGAACAGGGGAGACCCAGTACTTC. It translates to CASSRTGETQYF.

A few counts support this clone. The chain has TRBV10-3 and TRBJ2-7; 9 bases are shared with TRBD1. This CDR3 is built from 12 residues. Germline V gene lookup returns CDR1 ENHRY and CDR2 SYGVKD. V shed 9 bases and J 5 bases; nucleotides not matched to a gene: 5. The CDR3 here is CAIDRGDDEQYF. CDR3 DNA sequence: TGTGCCATTGACAGGGGGGACGACGAGCAGTACTTC.

As DNA, the CDR3 is TGTGCCAGTAAGCAGGGATCGGAGACCCAGTACTTC. Amino acids: CASKQGSETQYF. The gene calls are TRBV7-2 and TRBJ2-5, with D possibly matching TRBD1 (5 bases). V was clipped by 9 bases and J by 5 bases, with 13 bases between them. CDR3 length: 12 residues. The germline CDR1 and CDR2 sequences are SGHTA and FQGNSA.

V gene TRBV19 combines with J gene TRBJ1-2; 11 bases are a match to TRBD1. The germline gives CDR1 LNHDA, CDR2 SQIVND (reference sequence). With 5 bases clipped from V and 4 bases from J, the junction kept 6 bases outside the gene matches. The CDR3 loop spans 15 amino acids. DNA for the CDR3: TGTGCCAGTAGTTTGGACAGGGGGCGCGGCTATGGCTACACCTTC. Translating gives CASSLDRGRGYGYTF.

A single count supports this clone. The gene calls are TRBV13 and TRBJ2-3; D unresolved. In germline, CDR1 is PRHDT, CDR2 FYEKMQ (reference sequence). Deletions cut 4 bases from V and 2 bases from J, with 7 bases between. This CDR3 has 13 amino acids. The CDR3 here is CASSSPNTDTQYF. CDR3 nucleotide sequence: TGTGCCAGCAGCTCCCCTAACACAGATACGCAGTATTTT.

The V call is TRBV5-4, the J call TRBJ2-2; weak D call: TRBD2 (7 bases). This CDR3 spans 17 amino acids. Germline CDR1 SGHNT, CDR2 YYREEE (reference sequence). The V gene lost 4 bases and the J gene lost 7 bases, with 23 bases spanning the gap. The CDR3 DNA is TGTGCCAGCAGCCCGGGGGGCGGGGGTCGCCCCGGCGGGGAGCTGTTTTTT. Translation: CASSPGGGGRPGGELFF.

The rearrangement uses TRBV5-4 and TRBJ2-5; D not resolved. CDR3 length: 15 amino acids. Trimming stripped 0 bases from V and 4 bases from J, with 13 bases between. CDR1 and CDR2 (germline): SGHNT, YYREEE (reference sequence). The CDR3 reads CASSLALRSGETQYF. CDR3 coding DNA: TGTGCCAGCAGCTTGGCCCTGAGGTCGGGAGAGACCCAGTACTTC.

The rearrangement links TRBV3-1 (or the pseudogene TRBV3-2) to TRBJ2-1; TRBD2 agrees at 11 bases. CDR3 length: 16 amino acids. Germline lookup yields CDR1 LGHDT and CDR2 YNNKEL (reference sequence). V dropped 4 bases and J dropped 1; count of bases not matched to a gene: 3. CDR3 DNA: TGTGCCAGCAGCCCACTAGCGGGGGTGTCCTACAATGAGCAGTTCTTC. Its protein is CASSPLAGVSYNEQFF.

The V gene is TRBV5-1, the J gene TRBJ1-1, with TRBD1 matching 8 bases. The length of the CDR3 is 14 residues. The germline gives CDR1 SGHRS, CDR2 YFSETQ. Trimming cost V 2 bases and J 4 bases; bases outside gene matches: 4. In DNA form, the CDR3 reads TGCGCCAGCAGCTTACACAGGGGGAGCACTGAAGCTTTCTTT. Its translation is CASSLHRGSTEAFF.

The genes are TRBV6-5 and TRBJ2-7; 9 bases match TRBD1. The length of the CDR3 is 15 residues. From germline, CDR1 is MNHEY and CDR2 SVGAGI. V shed 3 bases, J shed 3 bases, and the junction held 6 bases outside the gene matches. The CDR3 protein is CASSYEPGQGYEQYF. The CDR3 DNA reads TGTGCCAGCAGTTATGAACCGGGACAGGGCTACGAGCAGTACTTC.

The V gene is TRBV6-5, the J gene TRBJ1-2; 9 bases line up with TRBD1. This CDR3 region has 14 residues. V lost 6 bases and J lost 5; bases outside the gene matches: 7. The germline CDR1 and CDR2 sequences are MNHEY and SVGAGI. The chain's CDR3 is CASRLDRGWYGYTF. The CDR3 region has the DNA TGTGCCAGCAGATTAGACAGGGGGTGGTATGGCTACACCTTC.

The chain employs TRBV5-1 and TRBJ2-5; tentative D call: TRBD1 (6 bases). Germline V gene lookup returns CDR1 SGHRS and CDR2 YFSETQ. Trimming shortened V by 4 bases and J by 3 bases, and 13 bases separated the two germline ends. The CDR3 is 14 amino acids. The CDR3 sequence is CASSPQGLEETQYF. The CDR3 nucleotides read TGCGCCAGCAGCCCCCAGGGGCTGGAAGAGACCCAGTACTTC.